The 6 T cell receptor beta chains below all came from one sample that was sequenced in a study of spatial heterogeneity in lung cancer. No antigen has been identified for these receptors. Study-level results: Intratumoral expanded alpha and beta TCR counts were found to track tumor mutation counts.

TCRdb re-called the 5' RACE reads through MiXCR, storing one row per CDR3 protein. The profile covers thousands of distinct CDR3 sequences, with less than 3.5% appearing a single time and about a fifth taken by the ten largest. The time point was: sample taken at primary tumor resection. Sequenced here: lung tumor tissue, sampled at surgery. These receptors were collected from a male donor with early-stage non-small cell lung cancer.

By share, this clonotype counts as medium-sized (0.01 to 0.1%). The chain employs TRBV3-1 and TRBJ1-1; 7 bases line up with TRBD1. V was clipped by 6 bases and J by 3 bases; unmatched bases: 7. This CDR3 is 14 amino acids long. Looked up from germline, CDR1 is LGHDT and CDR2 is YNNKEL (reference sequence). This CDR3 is CASSRQGQDTEAFF. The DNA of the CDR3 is TGTGCCAGCAGTCGACAGGGCCAGGACACTGAAGCTTTCTTT. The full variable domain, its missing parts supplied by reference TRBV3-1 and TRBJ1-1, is DTAVSQTPKYLVTQMGNDKSIKCEQNLGHDTMYWYKQDSKKFLKIMFSYNNKELIINETVPNRFSPKSPDKAHLNLHINSLELGDSAVYFCASSRQGQDTEAFFGQGTRLTVV.

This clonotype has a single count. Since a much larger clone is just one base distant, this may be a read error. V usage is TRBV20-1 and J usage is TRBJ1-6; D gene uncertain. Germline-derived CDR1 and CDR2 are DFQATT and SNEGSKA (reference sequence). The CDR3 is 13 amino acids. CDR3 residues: CSARRSEGSPHHF. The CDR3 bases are TGCAGTGCTCGCAGGTCGGAGGGTTCACCCCACCACTTT.

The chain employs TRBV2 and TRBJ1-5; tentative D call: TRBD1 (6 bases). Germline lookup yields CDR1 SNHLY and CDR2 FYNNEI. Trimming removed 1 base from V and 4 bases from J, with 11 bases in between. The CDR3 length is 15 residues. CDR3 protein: CASSEVGGGNQPQHF. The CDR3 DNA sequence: TGTGCCAGCAGTGAAGTGGGGGGCGGGAATCAGCCCCAGCATTTT.

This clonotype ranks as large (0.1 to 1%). CDR3 coding DNA: TGTGCCAGCAGCTCCGACAGCACAGATACGCAGTATTTT. Translating gives CASSSDSTDTQYF. This rearrangement joins TRBV5-8 to TRBJ2-3; the D is unclear. In germline, CDR1 is SGHTS, CDR2 YDEGEE. The CDR3 consists of 13 residues. V lost 3 bases to trimming and J lost 0 bases, with 5 bases between them. The full variable domain, completed using reference TRBV5-8 and TRBJ2-3, is EAGVTQSPTHLIKTRGQQATLRCSPISGHTSVYWYQQALGLGLQFLLWYDEGEERNRGNFPPRFSGRQFPNYSSELNVNALELEDSALYLCASSSDSTDTQYFGPGTRLTVL.

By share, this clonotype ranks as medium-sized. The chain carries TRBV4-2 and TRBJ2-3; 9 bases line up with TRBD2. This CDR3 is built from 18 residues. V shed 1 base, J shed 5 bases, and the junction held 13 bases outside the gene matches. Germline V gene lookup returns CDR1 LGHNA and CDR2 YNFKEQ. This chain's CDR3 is CASSQGGLAGTRGDTQYF. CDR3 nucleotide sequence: TGTGCCAGCAGCCAAGGGGGGCTAGCGGGAACCCGAGGAGATACGCAGTATTTT.

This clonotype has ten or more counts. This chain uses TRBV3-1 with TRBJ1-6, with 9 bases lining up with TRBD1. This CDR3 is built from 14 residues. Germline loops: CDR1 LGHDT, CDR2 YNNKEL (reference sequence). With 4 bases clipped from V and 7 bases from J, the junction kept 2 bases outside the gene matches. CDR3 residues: CASSLDRGNSPLHF. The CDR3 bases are TGTGCCAGCAGCCTAGACAGGGGGAATTCACCCCTCCACTTT.